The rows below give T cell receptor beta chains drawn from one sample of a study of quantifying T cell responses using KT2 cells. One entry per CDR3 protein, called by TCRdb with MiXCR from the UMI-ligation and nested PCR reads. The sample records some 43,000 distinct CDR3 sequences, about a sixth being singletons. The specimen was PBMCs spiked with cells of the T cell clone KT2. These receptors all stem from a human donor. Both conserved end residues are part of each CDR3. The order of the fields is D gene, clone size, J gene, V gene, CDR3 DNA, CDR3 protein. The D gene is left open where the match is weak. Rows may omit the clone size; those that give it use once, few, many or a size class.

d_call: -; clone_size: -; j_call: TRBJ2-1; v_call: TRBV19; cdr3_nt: TGTGCCAGTACTTTAAACCGGGACGTGAGCTCCTACAATGAGCAGTTCTTC; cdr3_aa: CASTLNRDVSSYNEQFF
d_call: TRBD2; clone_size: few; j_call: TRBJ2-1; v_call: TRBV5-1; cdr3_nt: TGCGCCAGCAAATCTAGCGGGGGGGCGTTTAATGAGCAGTTCTTC; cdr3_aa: CASKSSGGAFNEQFF
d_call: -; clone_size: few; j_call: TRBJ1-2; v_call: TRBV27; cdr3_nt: TGTGCCAGCACCCTTAAGTGGGGGACACCTCAGGGAAGCTACACCTTC; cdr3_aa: CASTLKWGTPQGSYTF
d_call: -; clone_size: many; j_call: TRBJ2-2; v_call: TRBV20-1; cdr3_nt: TGCAGTGGGTCCCGTCGTTTTACCGGGGAGCTGTTTTTT; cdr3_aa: CSGSRRFTGELFF
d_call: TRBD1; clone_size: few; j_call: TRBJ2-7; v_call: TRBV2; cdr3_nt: TGTGCCAGCAGCCGGGACAGGGATGTCTACGAGCAGTACTTC; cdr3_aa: CASSRDRDVYEQYF
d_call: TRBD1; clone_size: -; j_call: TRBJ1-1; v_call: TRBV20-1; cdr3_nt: TGCAGTGCTAGAGATGATGCAGGGGGAGGGAGCACTGAAGCTTTCTTT; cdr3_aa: CSARDDAGGGSTEAFF
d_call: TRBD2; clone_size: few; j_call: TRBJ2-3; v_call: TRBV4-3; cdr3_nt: TGCGCCAGCAGCGTGGGACTAGCGGGCGCCTTGTCGGATACGCAGTATTTT; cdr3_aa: CASSVGLAGALSDTQYF
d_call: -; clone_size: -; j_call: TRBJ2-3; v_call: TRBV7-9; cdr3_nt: TGTGCCAGCAGATTCCCACAGGGCAAAGCAAAACCCGGCGCAGATACGCAGTATTTT; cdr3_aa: CASRFPQGKAKPGADTQYF
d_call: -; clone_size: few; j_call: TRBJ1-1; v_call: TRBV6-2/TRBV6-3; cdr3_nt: TGTGCCAGCAGTTACAGGGATACGGACACTGAAGCTTTCTTT; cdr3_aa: CASSYRDTDTEAFF
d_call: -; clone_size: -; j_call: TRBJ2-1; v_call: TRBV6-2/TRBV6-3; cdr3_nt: TGTGCCAGCAGAAAGACTGTAGACAATGAGCAGTTCTTC; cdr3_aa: CASRKTVDNEQFF
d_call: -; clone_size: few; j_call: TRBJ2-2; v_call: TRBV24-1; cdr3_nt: TGTGCCACCGGGGCAGACAACACCGGGGAGCTGTTTTTT; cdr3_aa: CATGADNTGELFF
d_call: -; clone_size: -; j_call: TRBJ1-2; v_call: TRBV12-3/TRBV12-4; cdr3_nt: TGTGCCAGCAGCGTGTCGGACACCTACTATGGCTACACCTTC; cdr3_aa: CASSVSDTYYGYTF
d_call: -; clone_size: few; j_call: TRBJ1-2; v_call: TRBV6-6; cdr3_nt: TGTGCCAGCAAAAAACAAGGAAACTATGGCTACACCTTC; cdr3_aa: CASKKQGNYGYTF
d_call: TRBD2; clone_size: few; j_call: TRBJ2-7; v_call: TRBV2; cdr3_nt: TGTGCCAGCAGTGCAGGCGGGGGGCTTATCCAGTACTTC; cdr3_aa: CASSAGGGLIQYF
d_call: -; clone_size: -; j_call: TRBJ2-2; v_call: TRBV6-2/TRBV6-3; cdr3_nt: TGTGCCAGCAGTTATTTAGGCGGGACGAACACCGGGGAGCTGTTTTTT; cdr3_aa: CASSYLGGTNTGELFF
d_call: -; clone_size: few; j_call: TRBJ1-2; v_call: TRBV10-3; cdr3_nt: TGTGCCATCAGTGAGGAGACAGTCACTGGCTACACCTTC; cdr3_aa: CAISEETVTGYTF
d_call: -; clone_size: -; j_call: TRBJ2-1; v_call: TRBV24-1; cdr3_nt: TGTGCCACCAGTGATTTTTCCGGGAGTACGTACAATGAGCAGTTCTTC; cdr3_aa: CATSDFSGSTYNEQFF
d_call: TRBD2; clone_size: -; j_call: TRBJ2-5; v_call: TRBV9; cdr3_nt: TGTGCCAGCAGCCCGTCGGGAGGCCCACCCCAAGAGACCCAGTACTTC; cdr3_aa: CASSPSGGPPQETQYF
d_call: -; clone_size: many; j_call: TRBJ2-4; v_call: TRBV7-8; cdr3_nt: TGTGCCAGCAGCTTAAACTTCCTCCGGGCCAAAAACATTCAGTACTTC; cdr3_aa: CASSLNFLRAKNIQYF
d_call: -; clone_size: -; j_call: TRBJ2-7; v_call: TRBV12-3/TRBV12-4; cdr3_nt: TGTGCCAGCAGTTTAGGTGGTAGCCGCACCTACGAGCAGTACTTC; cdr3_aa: CASSLGGSRTYEQYF
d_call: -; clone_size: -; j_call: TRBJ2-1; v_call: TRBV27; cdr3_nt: TGTGCCAGCAGTTCCCTAGGAGGGAATGGCTACAATGAGCAGTTCTTC; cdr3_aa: CASSSLGGNGYNEQFF
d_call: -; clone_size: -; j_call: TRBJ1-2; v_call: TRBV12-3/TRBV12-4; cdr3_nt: TGTGCCAGCAGTCTAAATCCCCGATCTGGCTACACCTTC; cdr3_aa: CASSLNPRSGYTF
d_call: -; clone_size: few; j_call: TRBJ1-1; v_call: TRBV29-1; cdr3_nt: TGCAGCGTTGAGTTACCAGGTCAGGACACTGAAGCTTTCTTT; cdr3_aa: CSVELPGQDTEAFF
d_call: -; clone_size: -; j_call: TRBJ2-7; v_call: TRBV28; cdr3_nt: TGTGCCAGCAACGCGGCGGCAGGCGGCACCTACGAGCAGTACTTC; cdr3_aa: CASNAAAGGTYEQYF
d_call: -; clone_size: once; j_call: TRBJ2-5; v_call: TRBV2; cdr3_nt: TGTGCCAGCAGACGCTCGGTCGGTGATCAAGAGACCCAGTACTTC; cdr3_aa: CASRRSVGDQETQYF
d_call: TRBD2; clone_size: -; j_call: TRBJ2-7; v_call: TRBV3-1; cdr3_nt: TGTGCCAGCAGCCAAGGGCCAGCGGGAAGGTCCTACGAGCAGTACTTC; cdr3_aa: CASSQGPAGRSYEQYF
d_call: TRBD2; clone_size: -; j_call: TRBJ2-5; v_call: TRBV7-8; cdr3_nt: TGTGCCAGCAGCTTAGCTCGGTCCACGGGAGGGCCTCGCGAGACCCAGTACTTC; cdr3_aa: CASSLARSTGGPRETQYF
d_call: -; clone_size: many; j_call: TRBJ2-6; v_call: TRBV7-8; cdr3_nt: TGTGCCAGCAGCCCCAGCGGGTTTGGGGCCAACGTCCTGACTTTC; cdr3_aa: CASSPSGFGANVLTF